This T cell receptor (beta chain) comes out of a study of T-cell memory formation after mild COVID-19. Findings of the study overall: Certain responding clones were present in pre-infection memory, suggesting participation of cross-reactive memory.

cDNA libraries for TCR alpha and TCR beta, carrying sample barcodes and UMIs, came from 5'RACE with constant-segment primers. TCRdb redid the calling of the 5' RACE reads with MiXCR, one entry per CDR3 protein. The data contain around 440,000 distinct CDR3 sequences, 15% to 20% of them singletons. Remarks on this clonotype: The antigen is unknown.

CDR3 length equals 15 residues. The V gene's germline CDR1 is MGHDK and CDR2 SYGVNS. V shed 6 bases and J 2 bases; nucleotides not matched to a gene: 4. The TCR originated in an adult woman who had mild COVID-19 (a few samples of this study predate the infection). Cell type and time point are not known. The chain recombines TRBV25-1 with TRBJ2-1, with TRBD2 identical over 10 bases. The sequenced material came from PBMCs or a T cell subset sorted from them (not recorded which). The CDR3 spells CASSGSGRAYNEQFF. CDR3 bases: TGTGCCAGCAGCGGAAGCGGGAGGGCCTACAATGAGCAGTTCTTC.